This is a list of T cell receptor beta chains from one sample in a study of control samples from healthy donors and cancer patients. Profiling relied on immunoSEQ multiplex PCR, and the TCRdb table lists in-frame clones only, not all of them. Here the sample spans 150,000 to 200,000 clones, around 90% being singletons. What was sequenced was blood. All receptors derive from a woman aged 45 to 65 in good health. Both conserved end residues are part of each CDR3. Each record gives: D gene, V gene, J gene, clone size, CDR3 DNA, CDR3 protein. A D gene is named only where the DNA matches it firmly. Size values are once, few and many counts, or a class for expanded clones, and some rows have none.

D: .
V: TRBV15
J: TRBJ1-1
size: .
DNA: TGTGCCACCAGCAGATTAAGGGCAGGAGGGTTCGACACTGAAGCTTTCTTC
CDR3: CATSRLRAGGFDTEAFF

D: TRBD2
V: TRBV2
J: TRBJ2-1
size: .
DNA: TGTGCCAGCAGTGGCCCGGGGGGGAATGAGCAGTTCTTC
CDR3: CASSGPGGNEQFF

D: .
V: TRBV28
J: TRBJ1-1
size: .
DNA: TGTGCCAGCAGTAGAAACGGGCGGCCAGAAGCTTTCTTT
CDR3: CASSRNGRPEAFF

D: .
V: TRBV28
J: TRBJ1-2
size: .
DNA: TGTGCCAGCAGTTTAAGCGGGAAGGCTCTTAAGGATGGCTACACCTTC
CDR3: CASSLSGKALKDGYTF

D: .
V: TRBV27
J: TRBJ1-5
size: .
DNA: TGTGCCAGCAGTTTAGGGGGTGGGGTCAACAATCAGCCCCAGCATTTT
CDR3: CASSLGGGVNNQPQHF

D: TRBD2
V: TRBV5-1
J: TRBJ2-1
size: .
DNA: TGCGCCAGCAGCTTGATACTAGCGGGGGACAATGAGCAGTTCTTC
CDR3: CASSLILAGDNEQFF

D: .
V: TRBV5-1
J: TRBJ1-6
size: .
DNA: TGCGCCAGCAGCACCGGTGAGAACAATTCACCCCTCCACTTT
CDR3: CASSTGENNSPLHF

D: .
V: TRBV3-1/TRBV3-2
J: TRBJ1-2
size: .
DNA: TGTGCCAGCAGCCATAGGACAGCCAAAGCGGGCTATGGCTACACCTTC
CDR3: CASSHRTAKAGYGYTF

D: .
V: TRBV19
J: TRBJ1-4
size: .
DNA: TGTGCCAGTAGTATCACTCGGGGGACACGGAATGAAAAACTGTTTTTT
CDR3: CASSITRGTRNEKLFF

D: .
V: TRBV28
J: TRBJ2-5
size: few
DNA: TGTGCCAGCCACGGACAGATCCAAGAGACCCAGTACTTC
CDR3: CASHGQIQETQYF

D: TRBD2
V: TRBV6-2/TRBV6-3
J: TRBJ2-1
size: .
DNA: TGTGCCAGCAGCCCCCGGCTAGCGGGAAAGATCTACAATGAGCAGTTCTTC
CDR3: CASSPRLAGKIYNEQFF

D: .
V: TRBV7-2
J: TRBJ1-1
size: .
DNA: TGTGCCAGCAGCCTCGGACATAGTAACACTGAAGCTTTCTTT
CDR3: CASSLGHSNTEAFF

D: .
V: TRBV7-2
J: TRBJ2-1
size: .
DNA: TGTGCCAGCAGCTTAGGGTACAATGAGCAGTTCTTC
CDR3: CASSLGYNEQFF

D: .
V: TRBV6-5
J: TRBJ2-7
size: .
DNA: TGTGCCAGCAGTTACTCGTCCCAGTACGAGCAGTACTTC
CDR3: CASSYSSQYEQYF